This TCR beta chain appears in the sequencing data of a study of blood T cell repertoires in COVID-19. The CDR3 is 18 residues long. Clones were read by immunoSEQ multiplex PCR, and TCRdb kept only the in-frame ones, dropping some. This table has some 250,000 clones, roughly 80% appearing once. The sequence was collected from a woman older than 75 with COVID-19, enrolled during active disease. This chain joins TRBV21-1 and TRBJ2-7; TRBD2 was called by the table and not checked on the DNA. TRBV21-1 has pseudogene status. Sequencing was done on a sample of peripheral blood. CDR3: CASSPLIGIRAASREQYF. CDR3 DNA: TGTGCCAGCAGCCCGCTCATCGGGATAAGGGCAGCCAGTAGGGAGCAGTACTTC.